A single sample is the source of the 5 T cell receptor beta chains below, sequenced in a study of technical replicates of blood from four donors. This table comes from immunoSEQ multiplex PCR, and its TCRdb copy is limited to in-frame clones, with some not included. This sample carries about 79,000 clones, about 90% of them seen once, and the ten largest clones take about 0.38%. The sample was T cells isolated from PBMCs. These receptors all come from a human donor in good health. Some clones in this sample may be carry-over from other donors' samples.

Notes on this clone: Other DNA sequences from this sample encode an identical CDR3 as well. The chain recombines TRBV7-9 with TRBJ1-2; 8 nucleotides match TRBD1. The V segment lost 1 base and the J segment 3 bases; nucleotides outside the gene matches: 4. The germline V gene encodes CDR1 SEHNR and CDR2 FQNEAQ (reference sequence). This CDR3 spans 15 amino acids. The CDR3 nucleotides read TGTGCCAGCAGCTTAGGGACAGGGCTACACTATGGCTACACCTTC. Protein sequence: CASSLGTGLHYGYTF.

The chain employs TRBV10-1 and TRBJ1-1, with a tentative D call TRBD1 (6 bases). The germline CDR1 and CDR2 sequences are WNHNN and SYGVQD (reference sequence). The length of the CDR3 is 14 residues. Trimming pared 2 bases from V and 1 base from J, leaving 8 bases between. The CDR3 nucleotides are TGCGCCAGCAGTGAGAACAGGGAGAACACTGAAGCTTTCTTT. It codes for CASSENRENTEAFF.

The chain joins TRBV27 to TRBJ1-2; D remains unclear. Between the trimmed V and J ends, which lost 3 bases and 1 base, there was a span of 12 bases. Per the germline V gene, CDR1 is MNHEY and CDR2 is SMNVEV (reference sequence). The CDR3 totals 15 residues. CDR3 sequence: CASSFREESNYGYTF. The CDR3 DNA follows: TGTGCCAGCAGTTTCCGGGAAGAAAGTAACTATGGCTACACCTTC.

The chain employs TRBV4-3 and TRBJ2-2; TRBD1 aligns across 7 bases. CDR1 LGHNA and CDR2 YSLEER come from the germline V gene. This CDR3 spans 14 amino acids. The trim removed 5 bases at V and 7 bases at J, leaving 7 bases unmatched. CDR3 in amino acids: CASSATGIGGELFF. DNA for the CDR3: TGCGCCAGCAGCGCGACAGGGATCGGCGGGGAGCTGTTTTTT.

The chain combines TRBV27 with TRBJ1-4; TRBD1 might be the D (6 bases). The CDR3 is 14 amino acids. CDR1 and CDR2 from the germline V gene are MNHEY and SMNVEV (reference sequence). Trimming pared 8 bases from V and 2 bases from J, leaving 12 bases between. The CDR3 sequence is CASGYRATNEKLFF. In DNA form, the CDR3 reads TGTGCCAGCGGCTACAGGGCTACTAATGAAAAACTGTTTTTT.